Described below is a single T cell receptor beta chain sequence and its context. Its antigen is unidentified. The CDR3 loop spans 15 amino acids. In germline, CDR1 is KGHSH, CDR2 LQKENI. The V gene lost 6 bases and the J gene lost 1 base, with 15 bases spanning the gap. This entry comes from a study of cytomegalovirus exposure and HLA in healthy donors. Background on the study: A previous analysis identified approximately 110 million unique TCR beta sequences derived from some 170 million T cells. Whole-study results and caveats: The authors enumerated roughly 160 TCR beta chains as linked to cytomegalovirus. Some V segments, TRBV6-2 and TRBV6-3 among them, were indistinguishable and were therefore excluded.

Primers for the PCR totalled 60 Vbeta and 13 Jbeta. Per the authors' pipeline: In a later analysis, the count reached 80 million or so unique TCR beta chains, with about 11 million shared. TCRdb's copy holds only in-frame clones and misses some; the assay was immunoSEQ multiplex PCR. V, J and clone size were drawn from that table, and D and trimming were deduced from the DNA. The table records 90,000 to 110,000 clones, 83% of them present only once. The chain has TRBV18 and TRBJ1-1, with D unresolved. The TCR was taken from a man between 18 and 29 years old in good health and CMV-seronegative. The source material was PBMCs. The CDR3 sequence is CASSPGVGRNTEAFF. CDR3 DNA: TGTGCCAGCTCCCCCGGGGTGGGCCGGAACACTGAAGCTTTCTTT. The full variable domain, in which reference TRBV18 and TRBJ1-1 provide the parts outside the CDR3, is NAGVMQNPRHLVRRRGQEARLRCSPMKGHSHVYWYRQLPEEGLKFMVYLQKENIIDESGMPKERFSAEFPKEGPSILRIQQVVRGDSAAYFCASSPGVGRNTEAFFGQGTRLTVV.